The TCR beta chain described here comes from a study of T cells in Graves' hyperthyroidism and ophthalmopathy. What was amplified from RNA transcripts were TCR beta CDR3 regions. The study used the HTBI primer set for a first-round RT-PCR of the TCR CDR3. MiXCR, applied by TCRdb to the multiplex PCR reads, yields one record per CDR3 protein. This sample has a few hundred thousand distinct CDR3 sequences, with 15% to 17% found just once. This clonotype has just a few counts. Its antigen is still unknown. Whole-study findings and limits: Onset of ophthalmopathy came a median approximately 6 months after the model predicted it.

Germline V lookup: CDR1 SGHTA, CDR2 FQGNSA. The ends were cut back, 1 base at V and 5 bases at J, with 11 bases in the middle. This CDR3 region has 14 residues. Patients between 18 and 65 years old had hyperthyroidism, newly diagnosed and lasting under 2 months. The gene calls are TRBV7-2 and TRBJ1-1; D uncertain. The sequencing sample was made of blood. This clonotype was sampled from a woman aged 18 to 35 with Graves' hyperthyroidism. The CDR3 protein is CASSLVLRRTEAFF. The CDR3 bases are TGTGCCAGCAGCTTAGTTCTGCGAAGAACTGAAGCTTTCTTT.